These 20 T cell receptor beta chains came from one sample sequenced in a study of OX40 agonist ivuxolimab in advanced cancers. Clones were read by immunoSEQ multiplex PCR, and TCRdb kept only the in-frame ones, dropping some. This table has tens of thousands of clones, about four fifths appearing once. The sample here was CD4+ or CD8+ T cells sorted from blood, taken in a trial of the OX40 agonist ivuxolimab. Every receptor here comes from an adult with an advanced solid tumor such as melanoma, head and neck, liver or kidney cancer.

The gene calls are TRBV18 and TRBJ2-5; D is ambiguous. V was pared by 4 bases and J by 0 bases, with 3 bases between. Germline V lookup: CDR1 KGHSH, CDR2 LQKENI. This CDR3 has 12 amino acids. CDR3 sequence reads: CASSRDQETQYF. The CDR3 bases are TGTGCCAGCTCACGGGACCAAGAGACCCAGTACTTC.

The CDR3 here is CASSLFVGGTEAFF. In nucleotides, the CDR3 is TGTGCCAGCAGCTTATTCGTAGGGGGCACTGAAGCTTTCTTT. V and J are TRBV7-6 and TRBJ1-1, with D possibly being TRBD1 (6 bases). The V gene's germline CDR1 is SGHVS and CDR2 FNYEAQ. This CDR3 is 14 amino acids long. V lost 2 bases and J lost 4, with 11 bases in between.

The V and J genes are TRBV29-1 and TRBJ2-5; D is perhaps TRBD1 (6 bases). The V end lost 4 bases, the J end lost 1 base, and 7 bases lay between the germline ends. This CDR3 comprises 12 residues. CDR1 SQVTM and CDR2 ANQGSEA come from the germline V gene. CDR3 loop: CSVARGQETQYF. CDR3 coding DNA: TGCAGCGTTGCCAGGGGCCAAGAGACCCAGTACTTC.

The chain carries TRBV5-1 and TRBJ2-7; 8 nucleotides match TRBD1. Germline trimming cut 3 bases from V and 2 bases from J; bases unmatched to any gene: 4. The CDR3 runs 14 residues. From germline, CDR1 is SGHRS and CDR2 YFSETQ. The CDR3 region has the DNA TGCGCCAGCAGCTGGGGGGACAGGCCCTACGAGCAGTACTTC. Amino acids: CASSWGDRPYEQYF.

The chain couples TRBV6-6 to TRBJ1-1; D is unresolved. Per germline, CDR1 MNHNY and CDR2 SVGAGI (reference sequence). This CDR3 is built from 13 residues. V was cut by 2 bases and J by 4 bases, with 8 bases left in between. CDR3: CASSYADSTEAFF. The CDR3 DNA reads as TGTGCCAGCAGTTACGCTGATAGCACTGAAGCTTTCTTT.

This chain links TRBV7-2 with TRBJ1-2; possibly TRBD1 for D (5 bases). Between the trimmed V and J ends, which lost 8 bases and 5 bases, there was a span of 15 bases. CDR1 and CDR2 (germline): SGHTA, FQGNSA. CDR3 size: 13 residues. This chain's CDR3 is CASSTGASYGYTF. The CDR3 bases are TGTGCCAGCTCTACAGGCGCCTCATATGGCTACACCTTC.

The rearrangement links TRBV6-5 to TRBJ2-3; perhaps TRBD2 as D (6 bases). CDR3 length: 13 amino acids. Germline CDR1 is MNHEY and CDR2 is SVGAGI. Trimming took off 2 bases at V and 13 bases at J, with 16 bases between the two ends. The CDR3 bases are TGTGCCAGCAGTTACGTCGGGACGGGGGTGGAGTATTTT. Encoded protein: CASSYVGTGVEYF.

The chain couples TRBV11-2 to TRBJ1-3, with a tentative D call TRBD1 (6 bases). The germline V gene has CDR1 SGHAT and CDR2 FQNNGV. The CDR3 is 14 residues long. Trimming cost V 2 bases and J 2 bases, with 7 bases left between them. The CDR3 loop reads CASSLSGAGNTIYF. In DNA form, the CDR3 reads TGTGCCAGCAGCTTATCAGGGGCTGGAAACACCATATATTTT.

The rearrangement links TRBV6-6 to TRBJ1-2; D gene uncertain. The germline gives CDR1 MNHNY, CDR2 SVGAGI (reference sequence). The CDR3 consists of 12 residues. Trimming left V 6 bases short and J 4 bases short, with 9 bases between. CDR3 bases: TGTGCCAGCAGCGGTGGATCCTATGGCTACACCTTC. Amino acid sequence: CASSGGSYGYTF.

The rearrangement uses TRBV7-9 and TRBJ2-7; D possibly corresponds to TRBD1 (6 bases). The germline V gene encodes CDR1 SEHNR and CDR2 FQNEAQ (reference sequence). The CDR3 totals 12 residues. With 4 bases removed from V and 6 bases from J, the gap between germline ends came to 10 bases. Written as DNA, the CDR3 is TGTGCCAGCAGCTCCCAGGGGACCGAGCAGTACTTC. Protein: CASSSQGTEQYF.

J is TRBJ2-3 and V is TRBV4-2, with D possibly matching TRBD2 (7 bases). This CDR3 is 13 amino acids long. Germline V gives CDR1 LGHNA, CDR2 YNFKEQ. The V end lost 5 bases, the J end lost 6 bases, and 12 bases lay between the germline ends. CDR3: CASSLKGGDTQYF. Written as DNA, the CDR3 is TGTGCCAGCAGCTTAAAGGGGGGGGATACGCAGTATTTT.

This clone is a singleton in its sample. The chain has TRBV30 and TRBJ2-2; 10 bases map to TRBD2. This CDR3 has 21 amino acids. The junction had 21 bases not matched to a gene; V was cut back by 2 bases and J by 3 bases. The germline V gene has CDR1 GTSNPN and CDR2 SVGIG (reference sequence). CDR3 nucleotides: TGTGCCTGGAGTCGGGCGTTTAGCGGGAGGCCCTTTCGCGGGGACACCGGGGAGCTGTTTTTT. Its protein product is CAWSRAFSGRPFRGDTGELFF.

The chain combines TRBV9 with TRBJ2-5; unclear D gene. Trimming stripped 0 bases from V and 2 bases from J, with 8 bases between. Germline assignment: CDR1 SGDLS and CDR2 YYNGEE. The CDR3 contains 14 residues. CDR3 sequence (DNA): TGTGCCAGCAGCGTAGATCTGGTACAAGAGACCCAGTACTTC. Translating it yields CASSVDLVQETQYF.

The chain combines TRBV11-1 with TRBJ2-2; D is undetermined. Deletions cut 5 bases from V and 1 base from J, with 8 bases between. The germline V gene has CDR1 SGHAT and CDR2 FQDESV (reference sequence). This CDR3 spans 14 amino acids. The CDR3 sequence is CASSAYRNTGELFF. The DNA of the CDR3 is TGTGCCAGCAGCGCCTACAGGAACACCGGGGAGCTGTTTTTT.

V and J are TRBV27 and TRBJ1-3; 7 bases map to TRBD1. CDR3 length equals 16 residues. Germline V lookup: CDR1 MNHEY, CDR2 SMNVEV (reference sequence). V shed 5 bases, J shed 4 bases, and the junction held 11 bases outside the gene matches. DNA of the CDR3: TGTGCCAGCAGTATCACAGGGGCTTTAGGGGGAAACACCATATATTTT. Its translation is CASSITGALGGNTIYF.

The chain is built from TRBV11-2 and TRBJ2-7, with D tentatively TRBD1 (5 bases). Trimming took 5 bases from V and 3 from J, leaving 17 bases between them. Germline CDR1 is SGHAT and CDR2 is FQNNGV. The CDR3 runs to 15 residues. The CDR3 loop is CASSREAQRGYEQYF. The CDR3 nucleotides read TGTGCCAGCAGCAGAGAGGCTCAAAGGGGCTACGAGCAGTACTTC.

This clone has just one count. V gene TRBV6-1 combines with J gene TRBJ2-1, with D unclear. With 7 bases removed from V and 0 bases from J, the gap between germline ends came to 10 bases. Germline CDR1 is MNHNS and CDR2 is SASEGT. This CDR3 spans 14 amino acids. The CDR3 reads CASNKADSYNEQFF. The DNA for the CDR3 is TGTGCCAGCAACAAGGCAGACTCCTACAATGAGCAGTTCTTC.

The rearrangement uses TRBV11-3 and TRBJ2-7; D uncertain. This CDR3 is 15 amino acids long. Trimming pared 5 bases from V and 0 bases from J, leaving 14 bases between. Germline V gene data show CDR1 as SGHNT and CDR2 as YENEEA. DNA of the CDR3: TGTGCCAGCAGCCAAGTCCTATATGGCTCCTACGAGCAGTACTTC. It specifies CASSQVLYGSYEQYF.

The chain recombines TRBV19 with TRBJ1-2; D is unresolved. The length of the CDR3 is 16 residues. Germline CDR1 and CDR2: LNHDA and SQIVND (reference sequence). V lost 1 base and J 2 bases, leaving 14 bases between the germline ends. The CDR3 region has the DNA TGTGCCAGTAGTATAGGGCTTGGGTCAGGAAACTATGGCTACACCTTC. Translating gives CASSIGLGSGNYGYTF.

The J gene is TRBJ1-1, the V gene TRBV30; D gene unclear. Germline loops: CDR1 GTSNPN, CDR2 SVGIG (reference sequence). This CDR3 is 14 amino acids long. With 1 base removed from V and 0 bases from J, the gap between germline ends came to 9 bases. The CDR3 sequence: CAWSGLGMNTEAFF. The CDR3 nucleotides are TGTGCCTGGAGTGGTCTGGGCATGAACACTGAAGCTTTCTTT.